This paragraph covers one TCR beta chain sequence. The antigen remains undetermined. CDR1 is LNHDA and CDR2 is SQIVND in the germline V gene (reference sequence). V dropped 5 bases and J dropped 3; count of bases not matched to a gene: 3. The CDR3 is 14 amino acids. The data were produced by immunoSEQ multiplex PCR, yet TCRdb's version contains in-frame clones alone and is incomplete. The table records about 35,000 clones, around 90% of them present only once. This entry comes from a study of OX40 agonist ivuxolimab in advanced cancers. Study-wide results and limits: Partial responders treated at 0.1-3.0 mg/kg exhibited clonal expansion among the lowest measured.

The material was CD4+ or CD8+ T cells sorted from blood, obtained in a trial of the OX40 agonist ivuxolimab. J is TRBJ2-7 and V is TRBV19; 11 bases match TRBD1. The sequence was obtained from an adult with an advanced solid tumor such as melanoma, head and neck, liver or kidney cancer. The CDR3 protein is CASSDGTGGYEQYF. The CDR3 nucleotides read TGTGCCAGTAGTGACGGGACAGGGGGCTACGAGCAGTACTTC.